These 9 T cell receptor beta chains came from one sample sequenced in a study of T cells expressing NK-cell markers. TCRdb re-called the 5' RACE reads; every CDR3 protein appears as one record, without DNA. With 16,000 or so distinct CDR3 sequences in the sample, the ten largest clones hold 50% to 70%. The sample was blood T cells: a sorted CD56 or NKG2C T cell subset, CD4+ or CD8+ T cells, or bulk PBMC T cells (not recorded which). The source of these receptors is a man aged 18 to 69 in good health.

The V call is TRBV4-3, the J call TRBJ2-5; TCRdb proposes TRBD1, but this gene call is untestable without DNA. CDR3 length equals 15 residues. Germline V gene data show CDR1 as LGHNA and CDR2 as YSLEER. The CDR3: CASSQEDNRGETQYF.

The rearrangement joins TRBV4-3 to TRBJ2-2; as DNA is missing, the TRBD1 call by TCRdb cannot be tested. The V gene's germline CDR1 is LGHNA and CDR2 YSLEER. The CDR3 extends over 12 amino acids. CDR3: CASSHTGGELFF.

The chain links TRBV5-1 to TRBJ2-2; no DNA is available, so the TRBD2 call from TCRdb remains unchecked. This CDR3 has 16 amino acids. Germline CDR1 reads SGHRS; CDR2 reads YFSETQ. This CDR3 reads CASSPRLAGVSGELFF.

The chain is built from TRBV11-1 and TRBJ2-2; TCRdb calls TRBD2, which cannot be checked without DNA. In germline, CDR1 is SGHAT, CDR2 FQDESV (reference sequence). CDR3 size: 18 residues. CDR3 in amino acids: CASSLSMVRTTNTGELFF.

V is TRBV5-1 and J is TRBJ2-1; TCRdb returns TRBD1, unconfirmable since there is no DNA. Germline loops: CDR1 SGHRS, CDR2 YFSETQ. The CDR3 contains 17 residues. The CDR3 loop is CASSLIPGAGGDNEQFF.

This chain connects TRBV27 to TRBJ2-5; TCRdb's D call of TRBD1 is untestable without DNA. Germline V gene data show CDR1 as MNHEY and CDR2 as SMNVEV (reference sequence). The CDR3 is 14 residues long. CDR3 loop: CASSFRGERETQYF.

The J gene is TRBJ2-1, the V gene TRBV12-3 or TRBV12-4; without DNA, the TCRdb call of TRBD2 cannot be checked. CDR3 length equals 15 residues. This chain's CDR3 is CASSFSGGSYNEQFF.

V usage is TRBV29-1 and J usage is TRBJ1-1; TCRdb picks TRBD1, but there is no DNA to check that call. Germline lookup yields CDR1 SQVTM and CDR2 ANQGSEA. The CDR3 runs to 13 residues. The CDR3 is CSVIGTGNTEAFF. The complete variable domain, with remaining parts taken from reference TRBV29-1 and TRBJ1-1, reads SAVISQKPSRDICQRGTSLTIQCQVDSQVTMMFWYRQQPGQSLTLIATANQGSEATYESGFVIDKFPISRPNLTFSTLTVSNMSPEDSSIYLCSVIGTGNTEAFFGQGTRLTVV.

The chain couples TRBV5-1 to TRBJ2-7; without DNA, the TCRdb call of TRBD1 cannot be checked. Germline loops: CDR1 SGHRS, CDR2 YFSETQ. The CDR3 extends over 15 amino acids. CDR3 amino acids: CASSAAGTGSHEQYF.